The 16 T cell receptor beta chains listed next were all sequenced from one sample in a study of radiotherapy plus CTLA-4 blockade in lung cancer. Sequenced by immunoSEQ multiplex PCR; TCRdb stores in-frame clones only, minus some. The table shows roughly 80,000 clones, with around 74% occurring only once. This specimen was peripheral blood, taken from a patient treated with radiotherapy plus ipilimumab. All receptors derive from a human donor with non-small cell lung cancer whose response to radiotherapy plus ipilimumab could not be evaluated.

The CDR3 coding sequence is TGTGCCAGCAGTTTGCCAACAGGGGGCAGTAATGAAAAACTGTTTTTT. Translation: CASSLPTGGSNEKLFF. The chain joins TRBV28 to TRBJ1-4, with 9 positions matching TRBD1. The germline gives CDR1 MDHEN, CDR2 SYDVKM. V lost 3 bases and J lost 4; bases outside the gene matches: 6. The CDR3 extends over 16 amino acids. Using reference TRBV28 and TRBJ1-4 for the parts outside the CDR3, the full variable domain is DVKVTQSSRYLVKRTGEKVFLECVQDMDHENMFWYRQDPGLGLRLIYFSYDVKMKEKGDIPEGYSVSREKKERFSLILESASTNQTSMYLCASSLPTGGSNEKLFFGSGTQLSVL.

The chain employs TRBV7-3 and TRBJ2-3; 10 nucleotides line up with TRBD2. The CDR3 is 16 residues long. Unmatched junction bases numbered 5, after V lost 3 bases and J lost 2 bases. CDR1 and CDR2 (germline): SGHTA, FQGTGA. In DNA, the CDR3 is TGTGCCAGCAGCTTGAAGCGGGGGGGGAACACAGATACGCAGTATTTT. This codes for CASSLKRGGNTDTQYF.

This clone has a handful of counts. CDR3 sequence (DNA): TGTGCCAGCAGTTCAGGAAGGGGAATCTATGGCTACACCTTC. Protein sequence: CASSSGRGIYGYTF. J is TRBJ1-2 and V is TRBV6-5, with TRBD1 as a possible D gene (5 bases). V was shortened by 4 bases and J by 4 bases, with 13 bases between the two germline ends. Germline CDR1 and CDR2: MNHEY and SVGAGI. The CDR3 contains 14 residues.

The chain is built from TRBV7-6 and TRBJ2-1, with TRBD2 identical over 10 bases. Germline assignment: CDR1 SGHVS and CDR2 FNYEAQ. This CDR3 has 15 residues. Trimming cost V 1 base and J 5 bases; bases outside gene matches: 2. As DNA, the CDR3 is TGTGCCAGCAGCTTAGATAGCGGGGGGCACAATGAGCAGTTCTTC. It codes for CASSLDSGGHNEQFF.

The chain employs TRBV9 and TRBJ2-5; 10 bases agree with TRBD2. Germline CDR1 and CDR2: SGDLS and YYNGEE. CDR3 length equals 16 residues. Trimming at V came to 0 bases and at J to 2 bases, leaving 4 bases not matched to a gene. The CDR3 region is CASSVGSGGAQETQYF. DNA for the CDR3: TGTGCCAGCAGCGTAGGGAGCGGGGGGGCTCAAGAGACCCAGTACTTC.

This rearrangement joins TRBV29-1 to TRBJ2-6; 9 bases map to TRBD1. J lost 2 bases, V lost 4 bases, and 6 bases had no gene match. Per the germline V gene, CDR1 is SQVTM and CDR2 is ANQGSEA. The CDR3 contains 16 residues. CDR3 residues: CSVVGTGKTGANVLTF. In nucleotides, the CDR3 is TGCAGCGTTGTGGGGACAGGGAAGACTGGGGCCAACGTCCTGACTTTC. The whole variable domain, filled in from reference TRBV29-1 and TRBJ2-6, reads SAVISQKPSRDICQRGTSLTIQCQVDSQVTMMFWYRQQPGQSLTLIATANQGSEATYESGFVIDKFPISRPNLTFSTLTVSNMSPEDSSIYLCSVVGTGKTGANVLTFGAGSRLTVL.

DNA of the CDR3: TGTGCCAGCGGACAAAGGGGTTTGGGACTGTTTTTT. Amino acid sequence: CASGQRGLGLFF. This sequence joins TRBV6-1 and TRBJ1-4; TRBD1 might be the D (5 bases). The CDR3 has 12 amino acids. V was cut by 8 bases and J by 13 bases, with 17 bases left in between. The germline CDR1 and CDR2 sequences are MNHNS and SASEGT.

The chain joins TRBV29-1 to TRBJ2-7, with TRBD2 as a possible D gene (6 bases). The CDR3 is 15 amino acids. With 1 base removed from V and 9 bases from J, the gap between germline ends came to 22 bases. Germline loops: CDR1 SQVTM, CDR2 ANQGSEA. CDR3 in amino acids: CSVEGRDAEGSGQYF. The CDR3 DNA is TGCAGCGTTGAAGGCCGGGACGCGGAGGGCTCCGGGCAGTACTTC.

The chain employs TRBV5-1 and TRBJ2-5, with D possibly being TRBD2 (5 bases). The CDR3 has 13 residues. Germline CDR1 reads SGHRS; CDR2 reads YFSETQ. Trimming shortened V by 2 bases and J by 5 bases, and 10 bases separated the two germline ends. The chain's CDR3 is CASSFGVGETQYF. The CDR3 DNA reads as TGCGCCAGCAGCTTCGGGGTCGGGGAGACCCAGTACTTC.

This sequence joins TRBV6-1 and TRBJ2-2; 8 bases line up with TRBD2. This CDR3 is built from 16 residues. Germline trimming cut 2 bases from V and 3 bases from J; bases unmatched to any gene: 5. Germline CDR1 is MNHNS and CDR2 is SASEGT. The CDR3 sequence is CASSEQPGGDTGELFF. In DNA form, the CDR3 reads TGTGCCAGCAGTGAACAGCCGGGAGGGGACACCGGGGAGCTGTTTTTT.

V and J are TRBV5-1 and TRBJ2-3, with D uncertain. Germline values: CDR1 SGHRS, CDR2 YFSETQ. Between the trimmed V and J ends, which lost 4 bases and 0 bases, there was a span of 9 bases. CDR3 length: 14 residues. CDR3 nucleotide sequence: TGCGCCAGCAGCCCCTTGACTAGCACAGATACGCAGTATTTT. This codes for CASSPLTSTDTQYF.

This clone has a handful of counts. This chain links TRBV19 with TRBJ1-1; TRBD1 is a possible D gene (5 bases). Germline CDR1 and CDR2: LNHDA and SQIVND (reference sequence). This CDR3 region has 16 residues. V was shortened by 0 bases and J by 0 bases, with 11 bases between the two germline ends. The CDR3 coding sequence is TGTGCCAGTAGTATAGAGGGGCGGGGTATGAACACTGAAGCTTTCTTT. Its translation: CASSIEGRGMNTEAFF.

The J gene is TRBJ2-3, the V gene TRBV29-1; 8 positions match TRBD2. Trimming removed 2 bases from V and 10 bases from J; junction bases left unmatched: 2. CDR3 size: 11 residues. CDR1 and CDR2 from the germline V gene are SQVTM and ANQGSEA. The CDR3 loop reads CSVERAGAQYF. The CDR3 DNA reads TGCAGCGTTGAACGAGCGGGAGCGCAGTATTTT.

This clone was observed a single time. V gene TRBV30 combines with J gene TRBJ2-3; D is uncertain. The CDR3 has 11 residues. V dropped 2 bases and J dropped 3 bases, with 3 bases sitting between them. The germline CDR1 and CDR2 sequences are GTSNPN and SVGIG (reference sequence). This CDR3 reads CAWSITDTQYF. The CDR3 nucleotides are TGTGCCTGGAGTATAACAGATACGCAGTATTTT.

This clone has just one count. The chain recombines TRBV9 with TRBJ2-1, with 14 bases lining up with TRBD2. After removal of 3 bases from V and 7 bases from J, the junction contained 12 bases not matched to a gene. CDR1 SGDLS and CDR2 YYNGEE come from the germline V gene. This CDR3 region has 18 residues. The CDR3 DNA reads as TGTGCCAGCAGCGGACCAGGACTAGCGGGGGGAGCGGGGAATGAGCAGTTCTTC. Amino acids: CASSGPGLAGGAGNEQFF.

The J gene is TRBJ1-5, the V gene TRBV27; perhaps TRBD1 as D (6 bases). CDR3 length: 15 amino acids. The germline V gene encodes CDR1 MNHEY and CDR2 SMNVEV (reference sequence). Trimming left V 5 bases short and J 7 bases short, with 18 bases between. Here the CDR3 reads CASSPWTVSGQPQHF. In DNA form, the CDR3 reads TGTGCCAGCAGTCCCTGGACAGTTTCGGGCCAGCCCCAGCATTTT.